The clone carrying this T cell receptor (beta chain) has only one observation. The data were taken from a study of blood T cell repertoires in COVID-19. As for the study in general: Material from acute and convalescent COVID-19 was sourced from the United States, Italy and Spain. In each case, the material was cDNA or gDNA derived from T cells, B-cell-depleted T cells, or PBMCs.

Those enrolled in Seattle joined during active infection and were followed longitudinally afterward. The assay was immunoSEQ multiplex PCR, and TCRdb's table has in-frame clones only and misses some. This sample has roughly 290,000 clones, with 80% to 85% found just once. Germline V gene data show CDR1 as SGHNT and CDR2 as YYREEE (reference sequence). The CDR3 loop spans 15 amino acids. V was cut by 0 bases and J by 3 bases, with 9 bases left in between. The chain carries TRBV5-4 and TRBJ2-2; D possibly corresponds to TRBD1 (7 bases). The receptor comes from a person aged 65-85 years with COVID-19, enrolled during active disease. The sequencing sample was made of peripheral blood. The CDR3, as DNA: TGTGCCAGCAGCTTGGGCAGGGGGGACACCGGGGAGCTGTTTTTT. It yields the protein CASSLGRGDTGELFF.